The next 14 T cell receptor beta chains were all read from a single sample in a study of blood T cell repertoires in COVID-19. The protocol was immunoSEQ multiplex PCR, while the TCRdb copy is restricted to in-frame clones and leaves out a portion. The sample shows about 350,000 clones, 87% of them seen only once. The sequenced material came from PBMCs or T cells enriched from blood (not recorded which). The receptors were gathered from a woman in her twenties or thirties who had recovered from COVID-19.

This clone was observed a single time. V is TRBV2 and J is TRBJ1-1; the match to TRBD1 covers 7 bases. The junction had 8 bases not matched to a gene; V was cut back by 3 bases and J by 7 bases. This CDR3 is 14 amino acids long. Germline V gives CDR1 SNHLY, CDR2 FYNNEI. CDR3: CASSEGDRTGEAFF. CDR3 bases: TGTGCCAGCAGTGAGGGAGACAGGACAGGTGAAGCTTTCTTT.

The CDR3 reads CASRRQGIETQYF. DNA of the CDR3: TGTGCCAGCCGAAGACAGGGGATAGAGACCCAGTACTTC. The chain uses TRBV6-5 and TRBJ2-5; 8 bases align to TRBD1. This CDR3 has 13 amino acids. The J segment lost 4 bases and the V segment lost 8 bases, leaving 6 bases of the junction unmatched. In germline, CDR1 is MNHEY, CDR2 SVGAGI.

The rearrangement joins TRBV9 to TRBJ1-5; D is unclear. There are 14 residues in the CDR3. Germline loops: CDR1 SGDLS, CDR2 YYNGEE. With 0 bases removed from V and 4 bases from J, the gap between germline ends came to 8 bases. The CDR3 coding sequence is TGTGCCAGCAGCGTAGGGAGTATGAATCAGCCCCAGCATTTT. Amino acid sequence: CASSVGSMNQPQHF.

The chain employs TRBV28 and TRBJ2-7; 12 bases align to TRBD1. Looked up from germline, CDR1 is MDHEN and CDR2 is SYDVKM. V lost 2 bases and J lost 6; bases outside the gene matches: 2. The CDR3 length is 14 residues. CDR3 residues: CASSLGTGGTEQYF. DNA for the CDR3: TGTGCCAGCAGTTTAGGGACAGGGGGCACCGAGCAGTACTTC.

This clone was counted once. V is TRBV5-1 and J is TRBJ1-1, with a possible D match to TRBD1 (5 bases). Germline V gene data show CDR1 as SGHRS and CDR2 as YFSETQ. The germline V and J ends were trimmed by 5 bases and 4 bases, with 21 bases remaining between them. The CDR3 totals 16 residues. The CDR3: CASRAGADHLGTEAFF. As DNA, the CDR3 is TGCGCCAGCAGGGCTGGGGCGGACCACCTAGGCACTGAAGCTTTCTTT. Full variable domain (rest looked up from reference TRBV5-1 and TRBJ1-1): KAGVTQTPRYLIKTRGQQVTLSCSPISGHRSVSWYQQTPGQGLQFLFEYFSETQRNKGNFPGRFSGRQFSNSRSEMNVSTLELGDSALYLCASRAGADHLGTEAFFGQGTRLTVV.

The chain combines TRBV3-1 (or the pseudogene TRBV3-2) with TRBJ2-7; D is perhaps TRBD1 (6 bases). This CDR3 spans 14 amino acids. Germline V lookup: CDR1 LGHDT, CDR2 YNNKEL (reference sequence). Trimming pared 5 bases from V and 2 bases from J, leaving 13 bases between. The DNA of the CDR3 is TGTGCCAGCAGCGAACTTACAGGGACCTACGAGCAGTACTTC. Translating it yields CASSELTGTYEQYF.

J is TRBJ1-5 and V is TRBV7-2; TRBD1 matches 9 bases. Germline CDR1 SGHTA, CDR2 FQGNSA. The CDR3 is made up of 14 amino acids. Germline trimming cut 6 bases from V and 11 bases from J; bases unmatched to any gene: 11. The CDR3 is CASSSGTGSWSQHF. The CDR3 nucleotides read TGTGCCAGCAGTTCCGGGACAGGGTCCTGGTCCCAGCATTTT.

CDR3 region: CASSLAPTGSGANVLTF. CDR3 DNA: TGTGCCAGCAGCTTGGCCCCGACAGGGTCCGGGGCCAACGTCCTGACTTTC. The V and J genes are TRBV5-4 and TRBJ2-6; TRBD1 aligns across 7 bases. V dropped 0 bases and J dropped 4; count of bases not matched to a gene: 7. This CDR3 region has 17 residues. Germline assignment: CDR1 SGHNT and CDR2 YYREEE (reference sequence).

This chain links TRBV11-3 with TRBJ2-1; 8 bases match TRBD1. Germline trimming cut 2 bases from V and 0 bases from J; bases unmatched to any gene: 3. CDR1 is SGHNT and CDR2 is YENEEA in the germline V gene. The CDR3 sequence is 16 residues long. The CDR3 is CASSLTGGHSYNEQFF. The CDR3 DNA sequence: TGTGCCAGCAGCTTAACAGGGGGGCACTCCTACAATGAGCAGTTCTTC.

The CDR3 here is CASSIDTYYNEQFF. In DNA form, the CDR3 reads TGTGCCAGCAGCATCGACACCTACTACAATGAGCAGTTCTTC. V gene TRBV5-5 combines with J gene TRBJ2-1, with D hard to call. The CDR3 has 14 amino acids. Trimming shortened V by 4 bases and J by 3 bases, and 11 bases separated the two germline ends. Germline CDR1 reads SGHKS; CDR2 reads YYEKEE (reference sequence).

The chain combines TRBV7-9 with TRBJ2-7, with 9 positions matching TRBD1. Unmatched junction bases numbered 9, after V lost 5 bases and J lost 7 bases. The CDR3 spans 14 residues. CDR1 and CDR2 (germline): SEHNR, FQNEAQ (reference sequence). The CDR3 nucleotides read TGTGCCAGCAGCCCCACAGGGGGCACTAGGGAGCAGTACTTC. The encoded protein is CASSPTGGTREQYF.

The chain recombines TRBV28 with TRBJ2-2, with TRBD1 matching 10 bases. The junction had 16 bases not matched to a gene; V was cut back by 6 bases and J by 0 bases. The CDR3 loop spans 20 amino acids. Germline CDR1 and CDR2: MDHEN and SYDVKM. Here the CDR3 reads CASRPGSRDRGFANTGELFF. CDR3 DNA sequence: TGTGCCAGCAGGCCCGGCTCCCGGGACAGGGGATTTGCGAACACCGGGGAGCTGTTTTTT.

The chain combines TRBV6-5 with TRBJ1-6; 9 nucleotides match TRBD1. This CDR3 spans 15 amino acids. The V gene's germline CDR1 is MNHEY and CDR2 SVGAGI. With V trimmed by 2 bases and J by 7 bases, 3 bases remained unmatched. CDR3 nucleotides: TGTGCCAGCAGTTACCGGGGACAGGGCAATTCACCCCTCCACTTT. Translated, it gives CASSYRGQGNSPLHF.

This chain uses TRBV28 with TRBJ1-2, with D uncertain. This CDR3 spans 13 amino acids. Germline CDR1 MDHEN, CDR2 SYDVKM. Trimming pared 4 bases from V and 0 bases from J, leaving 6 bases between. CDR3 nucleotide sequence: TGTGCCAGCAGTTACAGAGCTAACTATGGCTACACCTTC. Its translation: CASSYRANYGYTF.